Within the sample, the clone carrying this T cell receptor beta chain is large. Its antigen is currently unknown. Here immunoSEQ multiplex PCR was the method, and the copy in TCRdb shows in-frame clones only, minus some. The sample includes around 56,000 clones, 70% to 90% of them seen just once. Germline V gene sequence: CDR1 MGHRA, CDR2 YSYEKL. Trimming shortened V by 1 base and J by 0 bases, and 12 bases separated the two germline ends. The CDR3 has 16 amino acids. This record comes from a study of OX40 agonist ivuxolimab in advanced cancers. Study context: Every 2 weeks, ivuxolimab was infused into the patients intravenously at between 0.01 and 10 mg/kg. Notes on the study in general: Near-lowest levels of clonal expansion characterized partial responders at 0.1-3.0 mg/kg.

V gene TRBV4-1 combines with J gene TRBJ1-1; D uncertain. The receptor was derived from an adult with an advanced solid tumor such as melanoma, head and neck, liver or kidney cancer. The sample consisted of CD4+ or CD8+ T cells sorted from blood, taken in a trial of the OX40 agonist ivuxolimab. The CDR3 nucleotides are TGCGCCAGCAGCCAAGCGCCGGCAGGCATGAACACTGAAGCTTTCTTT. This gives the protein CASSQAPAGMNTEAFF.